This T cell receptor (beta chain) was identified in a study of identical twins. Notes on the study in general: When twins shared out-of-frame alpha sequences, those sequences had excess low generation probability.

TCRdb called the 5' RACE reads again in MiXCR, with one record for every CDR3 protein. The sample lists some 570,000 distinct CDR3 sequences, 20% to 25% occurring once. V lost 1 base to trimming and J lost 9 bases, with 7 bases between them. The CDR3 extends over 12 amino acids. Per germline, CDR1 LGHDT and CDR2 YNNKEL (reference sequence). Notes on this clonotype: Its antigen is not identified.

The same sample was also used in a study of yellow fever vaccine responses in identical twins. As that study records: Each twin's T cell response to the vaccine was reported to look partly convergent and partly personalized.

This rearrangement joins TRBV3-1 to TRBJ2-1, with D hard to call. Material: CD4+ T cells sorted from blood. This clonotype was sampled from a woman younger than 30 in good health. The CDR3 region has the DNA TGTGCCAGCAGCCAAGGCTGGACTGAGCAGTTCTTC. Amino acid sequence: CASSQGWTEQFF.